The 12 T cell receptor beta chains reported below all come from one sample, sequenced in a study of blood T cell repertoires in COVID-19. Sequenced by immunoSEQ multiplex PCR; TCRdb stores in-frame clones only, minus some. The sample has 150,000 or so clones, approximately 85% seen once; the top ten hold roughly 1.1%. Sequencing was performed on peripheral blood. The receptors originated from a man aged 55-75 years who had recovered from COVID-19.

This chain joins TRBV9 and TRBJ1-2; the D is unclear. Germline V gene data show CDR1 as SGDLS and CDR2 as YYNGEE. The V end lost 0 bases, the J end lost 5 bases, and 11 bases lay between the germline ends. The CDR3 spans 14 residues. The chain's CDR3 is CASSVGPGEYGYTF. The CDR3 DNA reads as TGTGCCAGCAGCGTAGGGCCAGGTGAATATGGCTACACCTTC. Based on the CDR3 plus reference TRBV9 and TRBJ1-2, the full variable domain is DSGVTQTPKHLITATGQRVTLRCSPRSGDLSVYWYQQSLDQGLQFLIQYYNGEERAKGNILERFSAQQFPDLHSELNLSSLELGDSALYFCASSVGPGEYGYTFGSGTRLTVV.

This clone appeared once. CDR3 sequence (DNA): TGTGCCTGGAGCGCCGGACAGGGTCGAGGCTACACCTTC. Residues: CAWSAGQGRGYTF. The chain is built from TRBV30 and TRBJ1-2, with 8 bases lining up with TRBD1. The V gene's germline CDR1 is GTSNPN and CDR2 SVGIG (reference sequence). Trimming at V came to 3 bases and at J to 8 bases, leaving 8 bases not matched to a gene. The CDR3 spans 13 residues.

This chain uses TRBV5-1 with TRBJ2-3; 11 bases are a match to TRBD2. CDR3 length: 16 residues. Germline values: CDR1 SGHRS, CDR2 YFSETQ. The V segment lost 2 bases and the J segment 7 bases; nucleotides outside the gene matches: 9. The CDR3 loop is CASSFRDSGGEYTQYF. The CDR3 coding sequence is TGCGCCAGCAGCTTCCGGGATAGCGGGGGGGAGTATACGCAGTATTTT.

V gene TRBV10-2 combines with J gene TRBJ1-5, with 7 bases identical to TRBD1. Trimming cost V 7 bases and J 2 bases; bases outside gene matches: 5. The CDR3 contains 14 residues. The germline gives CDR1 WSHSY, CDR2 SAAADI. CDR3 amino acids: CASIGTVGNQPQHF. As DNA, the CDR3 is TGCGCCAGCATTGGGACAGTTGGCAATCAGCCCCAGCATTTT.

The chain is built from TRBV7-8 and TRBJ2-6; D is perhaps TRBD1 (6 bases). Trimming left V 5 bases short and J 4 bases short, with 15 bases between. This CDR3 spans 16 amino acids. Per the germline V gene, CDR1 is SGHVS and CDR2 is FQNEAQ. CDR3: CASSGPGVFGANVLTF. The CDR3 DNA is TGTGCCAGCAGCGGCCCAGGGGTCTTCGGGGCCAACGTCCTGACTTTC.

The CDR3: CAISESTRQLNTEAFF. CDR3 nucleotides: TGTGCCATCAGTGAGTCGACTCGGCAACTGAACACTGAAGCTTTCTTT. The V gene is TRBV10-3, the J gene TRBJ1-1; no clear D gene. This CDR3 is built from 16 residues. Looked up from germline, CDR1 is ENHRY and CDR2 is SYGVKD. V was shortened by 0 bases and J by 0 bases, with 11 bases between the two germline ends.

The chain recombines TRBV30 with TRBJ1-2; no reliable D call. Per the germline V gene, CDR1 is GTSNPN and CDR2 is SVGIG (reference sequence). The CDR3 spans 14 residues. V lost 3 bases to trimming and J lost 8 bases, with 19 bases between them. CDR3 coding DNA: TGTGCCTGGAGCCCCAACTCGGAGGGATGGGGCTACACCTTC. It yields the protein CAWSPNSEGWGYTF.

The V call is TRBV11-3, the J call TRBJ2-3; 7 bases map to TRBD2. The germline V gene has CDR1 SGHNT and CDR2 YENEEA. This CDR3 has 16 amino acids. V gave up 2 bases and J gave up 2 bases; unmatched junction bases: 7. Here the CDR3 DNA reads TGTGCCAGCAGCTTACGCGGGGGACGTGACACAGATACGCAGTATTTT. It is translated as CASSLRGGRDTDTQYF.

The gene calls are TRBV2 and TRBJ1-1; D is uncertain. This CDR3 has 12 residues. Germline CDR1 is SNHLY and CDR2 is FYNNEI. Trimming removed 3 bases at V and 10 bases at J, with 12 bases between. The CDR3 sequence is CASSDPVKVAFF. The CDR3 nucleotides read TGTGCCAGCAGTGATCCAGTTAAAGTAGCTTTCTTT.

The V and J genes are TRBV13 and TRBJ1-5; 7 bases agree with TRBD1. The CDR3 sequence is 16 residues long. Germline CDR1 reads PRHDT; CDR2 reads FYEKMQ (reference sequence). The J segment lost 3 bases and the V segment lost 0 bases, leaving 5 bases of the junction unmatched. The CDR3 sequence: CASSLGTGVDNQPQHF. The CDR3 nucleotides are TGTGCCAGCAGCTTAGGTACAGGGGTGGACAATCAGCCCCAGCATTTT.

CDR3 DNA sequence: TGCGCCAGCAGCCAAGTTTGGCGGGAGACACCAAAAGCCAAAAACATTCAGTACTTC. Translating it yields CASSQVWRETPKAKNIQYF. The chain links TRBV4-1 to TRBJ2-4; 7 bases are shared with TRBD2. This CDR3 comprises 19 residues. The V gene end was trimmed by 1 base and the J gene end by 0 bases; junction bases not matched to a gene: 12. Germline-derived CDR1 and CDR2 are MGHRA and YSYEKL.

The chain employs TRBV7-6 and TRBJ1-3; a possible D gene is TRBD1 (6 bases). The CDR3 extends over 15 amino acids. Trimming removed 1 base from V and 8 bases from J, with 15 bases in between. Germline values: CDR1 SGHVS, CDR2 FNYEAQ. The CDR3 DNA follows: TGTGCCAGCAGCTTAGGGGGGGGCGCTTCGGACACCATATATTTT. Protein product: CASSLGGGASDTIYF.